This T cell receptor (beta chain) originates from a study of OX40 agonist ivuxolimab in advanced cancers. CDR1 and CDR2 (germline): MNHNS, SASEGT. V trimming: 4 bases; J trimming: 1 base; junction bases outside the gene matches: 2. This CDR3 is built from 15 residues. Profiled with immunoSEQ multiplex PCR; TCRdb holds only in-frame clones, not every one. The table shows over 65,000 clones, with approximately 85% occurring only once. About this clone: Other nucleotide sequences in the sample specify the same CDR3.

The chain recombines TRBV6-1 with TRBJ2-1; 9 nucleotides agree with TRBD2. Material: CD4+ or CD8+ T cells sorted from blood, obtained in a trial of the OX40 agonist ivuxolimab. The clonotype was recovered from an adult with an advanced solid tumor such as melanoma, head and neck, liver or kidney cancer. The DNA for the CDR3 is TGTGCCAGCAGTGTTAGCGGGAGTTCCTACAATGAGCAGTTCTTC. This translates into CASSVSGSSYNEQFF.